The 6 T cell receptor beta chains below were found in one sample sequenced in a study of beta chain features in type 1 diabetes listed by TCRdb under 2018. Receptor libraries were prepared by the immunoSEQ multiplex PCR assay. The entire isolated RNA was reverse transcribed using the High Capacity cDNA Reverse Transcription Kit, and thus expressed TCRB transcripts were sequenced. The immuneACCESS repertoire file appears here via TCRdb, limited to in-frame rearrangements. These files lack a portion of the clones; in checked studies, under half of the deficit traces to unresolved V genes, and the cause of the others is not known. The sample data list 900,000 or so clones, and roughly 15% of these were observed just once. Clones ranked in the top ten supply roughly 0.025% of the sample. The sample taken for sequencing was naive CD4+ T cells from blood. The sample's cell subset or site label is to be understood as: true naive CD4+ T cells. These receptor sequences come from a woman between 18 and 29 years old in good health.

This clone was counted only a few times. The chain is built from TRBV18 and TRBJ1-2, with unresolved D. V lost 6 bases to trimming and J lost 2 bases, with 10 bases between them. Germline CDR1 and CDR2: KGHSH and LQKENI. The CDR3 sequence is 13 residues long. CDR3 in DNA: TGTGCCAGCTCGGGCGGTCTGAACTATGGCTACACCTTC. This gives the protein CASSGGLNYGYTF.

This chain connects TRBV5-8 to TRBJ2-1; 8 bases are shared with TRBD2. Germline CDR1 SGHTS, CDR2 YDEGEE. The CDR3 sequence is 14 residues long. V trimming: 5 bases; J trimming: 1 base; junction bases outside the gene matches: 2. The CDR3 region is CASRPSGSYNEQFF. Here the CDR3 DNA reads TGTGCCAGCAGACCTAGCGGGTCCTACAATGAGCAGTTCTTC.

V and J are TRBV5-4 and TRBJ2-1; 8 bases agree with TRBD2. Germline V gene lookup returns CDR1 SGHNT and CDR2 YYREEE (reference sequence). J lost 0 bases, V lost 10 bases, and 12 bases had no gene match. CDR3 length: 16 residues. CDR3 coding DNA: TGTGCCGTCCTGCGGGCGGGAGGTACCTCCTACAATGAGCAGTTCTTC. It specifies CAVLRAGGTSYNEQFF.

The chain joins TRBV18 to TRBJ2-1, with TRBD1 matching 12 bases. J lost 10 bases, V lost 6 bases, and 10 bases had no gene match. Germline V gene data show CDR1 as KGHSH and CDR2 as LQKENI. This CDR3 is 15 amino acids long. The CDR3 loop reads CASSQAGTGGAEQFF. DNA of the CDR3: TGTGCCAGCTCTCAAGCCGGGACAGGGGGCGCAGAGCAGTTCTTC.

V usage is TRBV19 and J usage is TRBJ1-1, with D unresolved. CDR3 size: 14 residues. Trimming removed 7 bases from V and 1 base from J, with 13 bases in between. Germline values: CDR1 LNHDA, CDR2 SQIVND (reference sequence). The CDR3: CASTPDWGNTEAFF. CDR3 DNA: TGTGCCAGTACCCCTGATTGGGGGAACACTGAAGCTTTCTTT.

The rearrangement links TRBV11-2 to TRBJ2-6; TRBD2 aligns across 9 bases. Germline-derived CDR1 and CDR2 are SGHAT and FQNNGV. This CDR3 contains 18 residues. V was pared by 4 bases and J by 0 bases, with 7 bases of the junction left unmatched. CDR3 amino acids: CASSYRLADGSGANVLTF. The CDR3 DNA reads TGTGCCAGCAGCTACCGACTAGCGGATGGCTCTGGGGCCAACGTCCTGACTTTC.